The clone carrying this TCR beta chain came up a few times. The target antigen is unknown. The sample is drawn from a study of T cell repertoires in cytomegalovirus infection. Study information: The study used recently identified HLA-C-restricted and well-studied HLA-B-restricted CMV epitopes. TCR beta signatures that were public indicated CMV infection and matching HLA type. General observations from the study: Public TCR beta family frequency separated CMV-and-HLA carriers, including in an independent cohort. HLA-C-restricted CMV-specific TCR beta clonotypes prevailed in the ex vivo response.

From the reads, TCRdb called clonotypes with MiXCR, one entry per CDR3 protein. The data contain approximately 300,000 distinct CDR3 sequences, approximately 25% of them singletons. The sample here was cultured PBMCs, taken from culture after CMV antigen stimulation. The source of this sequence is a human donor in good health (CMV status not recorded). Some clones in this sample may be carry-over from other donors' samples.

CDR3 amino acids: CASSSSGATDTQYF. CDR3 bases: TGTGCCAGCAGCTCCTCTGGCGCCACAGATACGCAGTATTTT. This chain uses TRBV7-2 with TRBJ2-3; no reliable D call. This CDR3 has 14 residues. Germline-derived CDR1 and CDR2 are SGHTA and FQGNSA. Deletions cut 4 bases from V and 2 bases from J, with 10 bases between.